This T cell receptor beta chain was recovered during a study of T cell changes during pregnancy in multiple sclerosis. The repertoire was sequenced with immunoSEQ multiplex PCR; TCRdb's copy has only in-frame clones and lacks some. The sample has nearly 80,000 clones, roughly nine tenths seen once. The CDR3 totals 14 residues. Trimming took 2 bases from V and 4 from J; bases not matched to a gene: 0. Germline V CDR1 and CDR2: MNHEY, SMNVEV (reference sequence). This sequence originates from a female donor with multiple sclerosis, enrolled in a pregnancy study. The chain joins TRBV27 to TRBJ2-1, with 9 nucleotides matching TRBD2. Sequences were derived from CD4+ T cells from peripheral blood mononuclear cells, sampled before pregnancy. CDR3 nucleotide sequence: TGTGCCAGCAGTTTAGCGGGAGGGTACAATGAGCAGTTCTTC. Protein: CASSLAGGYNEQFF.